Listed here are 11 T cell receptor beta chains from one sample, sequenced in a study of blood T cell repertoires in COVID-19. The table came from immunoSEQ multiplex PCR; TCRdb's copy has only in-frame clones and leaves some out. The table lists some 200,000 clones, about 88% of them singletons. The sequencing input was peripheral blood. All receptors come from a man between 50 and 59 years old with COVID-19, enrolled during active disease.

This clone showed up just once. The V call is TRBV7-2, the J call TRBJ1-1; unclear D gene. The CDR3 length is 15 residues. V dropped 4 bases and J dropped 0 bases, with 12 bases sitting between them. The germline CDR1 and CDR2 sequences are SGHTA and FQGNSA. The CDR3 DNA is TGTGCCAGCAGCTCGAGCGGCAGATTGAACACTGAAGCTTTCTTT. It translates to CASSSSGRLNTEAFF.

The chain carries TRBV12-3 or TRBV12-4 and TRBJ1-2, with 7 bases lining up with TRBD1. V gave up 3 bases and J gave up 3 bases; unmatched junction bases: 1. The length of the CDR3 is 13 residues. The CDR3 DNA follows: TGTGCCAGCAGTTTTGACAGGGACTATGGCTACACCTTC. It is translated as CASSFDRDYGYTF.

This rearrangement joins TRBV18 to TRBJ2-1, with TRBD2 matching over 10 bases. This CDR3 spans 15 amino acids. V shed 5 bases, J shed 1 base, and the junction held 2 bases outside the gene matches. From germline, CDR1 is KGHSH and CDR2 LQKENI. The CDR3 loop is CASSLAGGSYNEQFF. CDR3 DNA: TGTGCCAGCTCATTAGCGGGGGGTTCCTACAATGAGCAGTTCTTC.

J is TRBJ2-7 and V is TRBV4-1; D might be TRBD1 (5 bases). In germline, CDR1 is MGHRA, CDR2 YSYEKL. Trimming pared 4 bases from V and 3 bases from J, leaving 10 bases between. The CDR3 runs to 13 residues. In DNA form, the CDR3 reads TGCGCCAGCAGCCCCAGACAGAGCTACGAGCAGTACTTC. Translation gives CASSPRQSYEQYF.

This clone was picked up a small number of times. The chain is built from TRBV19 and TRBJ1-5; maybe TRBD1 (6 bases). The germline V gene encodes CDR1 LNHDA and CDR2 SQIVND (reference sequence). V was pared by 7 bases and J by 4 bases, with 20 bases between. There are 16 residues in the CDR3. The DNA for the CDR3 is TGTGCCAGTAATCCCCTAGGGGGGGACTCGAATCAGCCCCAGCATTTT. Its protein product is CASNPLGGDSNQPQHF.

This clone was seen a single time. The chain is built from TRBV13 and TRBJ2-7; the D gene is possibly TRBD1 (6 bases). The CDR3 covers 14 residues. V dropped 1 base and J dropped 5 bases, with 12 bases sitting between them. Per germline, CDR1 PRHDT and CDR2 FYEKMQ (reference sequence). CDR3 sequence: CASSLVGGVDEQYF. Written as DNA, the CDR3 is TGTGCCAGCAGCTTAGTAGGGGGTGTCGACGAGCAGTACTTC.

The rearrangement joins TRBV7-9 to TRBJ1-1; 8 positions agree with TRBD1. Losses at the gene ends were 5 bases for V and 9 bases for J; bases not matched to a gene: 14. The germline gives CDR1 SEHNR, CDR2 FQNEAQ (reference sequence). This CDR3 region has 15 residues. CDR3 region: CASSLQTGAGLKAFF. The CDR3 nucleotides read TGTGCCAGCAGCCTACAGACAGGGGCGGGGTTGAAAGCTTTCTTT.

V usage is TRBV4-3 and J usage is TRBJ2-4; D not certain. CDR1 LGHNA and CDR2 YSLEER come from the germline V gene. Trimming shortened V by 0 bases and J by 8 bases, and 11 bases separated the two germline ends. CDR3 length: 14 residues. CDR3 sequence (DNA): TGCGCCAGCAGCCAAGACCCTACGTCGGACATTCAGTACTTC. It encodes CASSQDPTSDIQYF.

This clone came up a few times. The V gene is TRBV28, the J gene TRBJ1-2; D remains ambiguous. Germline loops: CDR1 MDHEN, CDR2 SYDVKM. There are 14 residues in the CDR3. The V and J ends lost 8 bases and 7 bases respectively, with 20 bases between them. CDR3: CASGNPTEMRGYTF. The DNA for the CDR3 is TGTGCCAGCGGTAATCCGACGGAGATGCGTGGCTACACCTTC.

This chain connects TRBV3-1 (or the pseudogene TRBV3-2) to TRBJ2-1, with 9 bases that match TRBD2. V lost 3 bases to trimming and J lost 6 bases; unmatched junction nucleotides: 3. Germline lookup yields CDR1 LGHDT and CDR2 YNNKEL (reference sequence). This CDR3 is built from 14 residues. CDR3 coding DNA: TGTGCCAGCAGCCAGGGACTAGCTCGCAATGAGCAGTTCTTC. It codes for CASSQGLARNEQFF.

The rearrangement joins TRBV7-8 to TRBJ2-7; TRBD2 matches at 8 bases. CDR3 size: 15 residues. Germline loops: CDR1 SGHVS, CDR2 FQNEAQ. Losses at the gene ends were 4 bases for V and 6 bases for J; bases not matched to a gene: 11. The CDR3 protein is CASSSGLAVVSEQYF. CDR3 bases: TGTGCCAGCAGCTCCGGACTAGCTGTAGTCTCCGAGCAGTACTTC.